A single sample gave rise to the 29 T cell receptor beta chains below, sequenced in a study of T cells in Graves' hyperthyroidism and ophthalmopathy. The CDR3 regions of TCR beta were amplified from RNA transcripts. With the HTBI primer set, the TCR CDR3 went through a first round of RT-PCR. TCRdb itself ran the multiplex PCR reads through MiXCR, one entry per CDR3 protein. Of about 640,000 distinct CDR3 sequences in the sample, about 20% are singletons; the top ten hold under 35%. Sequencing used blood. The origin of the receptors is a man in his thirties or forties with Graves' ophthalmopathy.

J is TRBJ2-5 and V is TRBV7-9, with D tentatively TRBD2 (5 bases). Trimming removed 1 base at V and 4 bases at J, with 19 bases between. Germline CDR1 and CDR2: SEHNR and FQNEAQ (reference sequence). This CDR3 comprises 17 residues. The CDR3 region is CASSLGMWERVGETQYF. The CDR3 nucleotides are TGTGCCAGCAGCTTAGGAATGTGGGAGAGGGTTGGAGAGACCCAGTACTTC.

Ten or more counts support this clonotype. The chain is built from TRBV11-2 and TRBJ2-1, with unresolved D. Trimming cost V 0 bases and J 4 bases, with 10 bases left between them. Germline CDR1 and CDR2: SGHAT and FQNNGV. The CDR3 length is 15 residues. The DNA for the CDR3 is TGTGCCAGCAGCTTAGACAGGTCAAAATACAATGAGCAGTTCTTC. Its translation: CASSLDRSKYNEQFF.

This clonotype has more than one count but fewer than ten. The CDR3 nucleotides are TGTGCCAGCGTCTCGGGTTGGGGTAAGGTTAGGACCCAGTACTTC. Encoded protein: CASVSGWGKVRTQYF. The rearrangement links TRBV28 to TRBJ2-5; D gene unclear. Germline assignment: CDR1 MDHEN and CDR2 SYDVKM. The CDR3 is 15 residues long. V dropped 8 bases and J dropped 7 bases, with 23 bases sitting between them. The full variable domain, in which reference TRBV28 and TRBJ2-5 provide the parts outside the CDR3, is DVKVTQSSRYLVKRTGEKVFLECVQDMDHENMFWYRQDPGLGLRLIYFSYDVKMKEKGDIPEGYSVSREKKERFSLILESASTNQTSMYLCASVSGWGKVRTQYFGPGTRLLVL.

This clonotype was counted between two and nine times. The chain is built from TRBV7-8 and TRBJ2-7; TRBD1 matches at 8 bases. J gave up 0 bases and V 0 bases, and 4 bases lay outside the gene matches. Germline V gene lookup returns CDR1 SGHVS and CDR2 FQNEAQ. The CDR3 is 16 residues long. For the CDR3, the DNA is TGTGCCAGCAGCTTAGCCCATGACAGGGGCTCCTACGAGCAGTACTTC. As protein: CASSLAHDRGSYEQYF. Together with reference TRBV7-8 and TRBJ2-7, the CDR3 gives the full variable domain: GAGVSQSPRYKVAKRGQDVALRCDPISGHVSLFWYQQALGQGPEFLTYFQNEAQLDKSGLPSDRFFAERPEGSVSTLKIQRTQQEDSAVYLCASSLAHDRGSYEQYFGPGTRLTVT.

V gene TRBV28 combines with J gene TRBJ2-2; D is uncertain. CDR3 size: 14 residues. Trimming stripped 4 bases from V and 7 bases from J, with 13 bases between. Germline CDR1 and CDR2: MDHEN and SYDVKM. CDR3 loop: CASSYSLLGGELFF. In DNA, the CDR3 is TGTGCCAGCAGTTACTCCCTATTAGGCGGGGAGCTGTTTTTT.

In this sample, this clonotype turned up a few times. V usage is TRBV4-1 and J usage is TRBJ2-7; no clear D gene. The CDR3 has 14 residues. With 0 bases removed from V and 3 bases from J, the gap between germline ends came to 9 bases. The germline V gene encodes CDR1 MGHRA and CDR2 YSYEKL. CDR3 nucleotide sequence: TGCGCCAGCAGCCAAGATCTGACCAACTACGAGCAGTACTTC. Translating gives CASSQDLTNYEQYF.

This clonotype was counted ten times or more. The chain joins TRBV5-1 to TRBJ2-2, with D possibly called TRBD1 or TRBD2 (6 bases each). The ends were cut back, 2 bases at V and 7 bases at J, with 12 bases in the middle. The CDR3 runs 14 residues. Germline V gene lookup returns CDR1 SGHRS and CDR2 YFSETQ. The CDR3 here is CASSFAQGGGELFF. The CDR3 nucleotides read TGCGCCAGCAGCTTTGCACAGGGAGGCGGGGAGCTGTTTTTT.

Many counts were recorded for this clonotype. J is TRBJ2-7 and V is TRBV30; TRBD1 matches at 8 bases. Per the germline V gene, CDR1 is GTSNPN and CDR2 is SVGIG (reference sequence). With 0 bases clipped from V and 2 bases from J, the junction kept 3 bases outside the gene matches. This CDR3 has 14 residues. CDR3 DNA: TGTGCCTGGAGTGTCGGACAGGGACCCTACGAGCAGTACTTC. It specifies CAWSVGQGPYEQYF.

The CDR3 nucleotides read TGTGCCAGCAGCCAAGGAACGGGAGTGTATGCAGATACGCAGTATTTT. Protein product: CASSQGTGVYADTQYF. The gene calls are TRBV4-2 and TRBJ2-3, with D perhaps matching TRBD2 (6 bases). Trimming removed 1 base from V and 4 bases from J, with 15 bases in between. The V gene's germline CDR1 is LGHNA and CDR2 YNFKEQ. The CDR3 contains 16 residues.

The chain carries TRBV6-1 and TRBJ1-1; 7 bases agree with TRBD1. The CDR3 extends over 15 amino acids. Per germline, CDR1 MNHNS and CDR2 SASEGT. V shed 7 bases and J 1 base; nucleotides not matched to a gene: 9. The CDR3 loop reads CASNRQGSSNTEAFF. The CDR3, as DNA: TGTGCCAGCAACAGACAGGGTAGCTCGAACACTGAAGCTTTCTTT.

The CDR3 reads CAWSGLAGEEQFF. CDR3 nucleotides: TGTGCCTGGAGTGGACTAGCGGGAGAGGAGCAGTTCTTC. This sequence joins TRBV30 and TRBJ2-1, with 12 positions matching TRBD2. With 1 base clipped from V and 10 bases from J, the junction kept 2 bases outside the gene matches. The CDR3 extends over 13 amino acids. CDR1 and CDR2 (germline): GTSNPN, SVGIG (reference sequence).

There are a few counts of this clonotype. Possible read error: a much larger clone is one base away. This chain uses TRBV30 with TRBJ2-1, with no clear D. Germline CDR1 GTSNPN, CDR2 SVGIG (reference sequence). The CDR3 sequence is 13 residues long. As DNA, the CDR3 is TGTGCCCGGAGTGTAGGCGAGAGTAATGAGCAGTTCTTC. Amino acid sequence: CARSVGESNEQFF.

This clonotype came up a few times. The V gene is TRBV7-3, the J gene TRBJ2-7, with a tentative D call TRBD2 (5 bases). The germline V and J ends were trimmed by 0 bases and 5 bases, with 8 bases remaining between them. This CDR3 contains 13 residues. The germline CDR1 and CDR2 sequences are SGHTA and FQGTGA. CDR3: CASSLTLLDEQYF. Here the CDR3 DNA reads TGTGCCAGCAGCTTAACCTTACTAGACGAGCAGTACTTC.

This chain links TRBV27 with TRBJ2-3, with unresolved D. CDR1 is MNHEY and CDR2 is SMNVEV in the germline V gene (reference sequence). The CDR3 runs to 17 residues. Trimming removed 6 bases from V and 2 bases from J, with 21 bases in between. In DNA, the CDR3 is TGTGCCAGCAGCTCGGACGTTCTGGCGTGGCACACAGATACGCAGTATTTT. This gives the protein CASSSDVLAWHTDTQYF.

This clonotype was counted a few times. In DNA form, the CDR3 reads TGCGCCAGCAGCTCGGGGAGGGCGGGGATCAGTGAAGCTTTCTTT. It is translated as CASSSGRAGISEAFF. V gene TRBV5-1 combines with J gene TRBJ1-1, with D uncertain. The germline V and J ends were trimmed by 3 bases and 7 bases, with 19 bases remaining between them. Germline V gene lookup returns CDR1 SGHRS and CDR2 YFSETQ. The length of the CDR3 is 15 residues.

The chain couples TRBV20-1 to TRBJ1-1; D remains unclear. The CDR3 sequence is 13 residues long. CDR1 is DFQATT and CDR2 is SNEGSKA in the germline V gene (reference sequence). V lost 5 bases and J lost 7, with 17 bases in between. In DNA, the CDR3 is TGCAGTGCTTTACCCGGGAGATCCTTTGAAGCTTTCTTT. Translated, it gives CSALPGRSFEAFF.

In regard to this clonotype: Possible read error: a much larger clone is one base away. The V and J genes are TRBV28 and TRBJ1-6; D is unclear. The germline gives CDR1 MDHEN, CDR2 SYDVKM. Trimming stripped 3 bases from V and 11 bases from J, with 8 bases between. The CDR3 is 12 amino acids. CDR3 sequence: CASSFGNPPLHF. The CDR3, as DNA: TGTGCCAGCAGTTTTGGGAATCCACCCCTCCACTTT.

The chain uses TRBV30 and TRBJ1-2; the match to TRBD1 covers 10 bases. The V segment lost 4 bases and the J segment 8 bases; nucleotides outside the gene matches: 7. Germline V CDR1 and CDR2: GTSNPN, SVGIG (reference sequence). This CDR3 has 13 residues. CDR3: CAWNLGTGDGYTF. CDR3 coding DNA: TGTGCCTGGAACCTCGGGACAGGGGACGGCTACACCTTC. The full variable domain, in which reference TRBV30 and TRBJ1-2 provide the parts outside the CDR3, is SQTIHQWPATLVQPVGSPLSLECTVEGTSNPNLYWYRQAAGRGLQLLFYSVGIGQISSEVPQNLSASRPQDRQFILSSKKLLLSDSGFYLCAWNLGTGDGYTFGSGTRLTVV.

V gene TRBV20-1 combines with J gene TRBJ2-7; 8 bases match TRBD2. CDR1 and CDR2 (germline): DFQATT, SNEGSKA (reference sequence). V shed 5 bases and J 1 base; nucleotides not matched to a gene: 10. The CDR3 totals 15 residues. Here the CDR3 reads CSAPPRGRPSYEQYF. In DNA, the CDR3 is TGCAGTGCTCCTCCCCGCGGGAGGCCGTCCTACGAGCAGTACTTC.

This chain links TRBV18 with TRBJ2-1; 8 positions agree with TRBD2. CDR1 is KGHSH, CDR2 LQKENI, per germline. The CDR3 extends over 16 amino acids. V shed 1 base and J 8 bases; nucleotides not matched to a gene: 10. The CDR3 sequence is CASSPLTSGDRDEQFF. Here the CDR3 DNA reads TGTGCCAGCTCACCACTTACTAGCGGCGATCGGGATGAGCAGTTCTTC. The full variable domain, in which reference TRBV18 and TRBJ2-1 provide the parts outside the CDR3, is NAGVMQNPRHLVRRRGQEARLRCSPMKGHSHVYWYRQLPEEGLKFMVYLQKENIIDESGMPKERFSAEFPKEGPSILRIQQVVRGDSAAYFCASSPLTSGDRDEQFFGPGTRLTVL.

This chain connects TRBV27 to TRBJ2-7; 14 nucleotides agree with TRBD2. The junction had 4 bases not matched to a gene; V was cut back by 3 bases and J by 3 bases. Germline CDR1 and CDR2: MNHEY and SMNVEV (reference sequence). The CDR3 is made up of 16 amino acids. The CDR3 reads CASSLGLAGVGYEQYF. CDR3 DNA: TGTGCCAGCAGTTTGGGACTAGCGGGAGTGGGCTACGAGCAGTACTTC.

There are a few counts of this clonotype. This chain links TRBV7-2 with TRBJ2-2; 9 bases map to TRBD2. Unmatched junction bases numbered 6, after V lost 2 bases and J lost 5 bases. This CDR3 has 16 residues. Germline V gene lookup returns CDR1 SGHTA and CDR2 FQGNSA. CDR3 loop: CASSLTPLAGTGELFF. CDR3 DNA sequence: TGTGCCAGCAGCTTAACACCCCTAGCGGGAACCGGGGAGCTGTTTTTT.

The table lists this clonotype with a few counts. This chain connects TRBV30 to TRBJ2-7, with TRBD2 matching over 7 bases. This CDR3 has 12 residues. Germline CDR1 GTSNPN, CDR2 SVGIG (reference sequence). V lost 2 bases, J lost 3 bases, and 1 base stayed unmatched. CDR3 nucleotide sequence: TGTGCCTGGAGTTCGGGGGGCTACGAGCAGTACTTC. Translation: CAWSSGGYEQYF.

This clonotype was counted ten times or more. V gene TRBV7-3 combines with J gene TRBJ2-3; D not resolved. CDR1 is SGHTA and CDR2 is FQGTGA in the germline V gene. V lost 5 bases and J lost 3, with 15 bases in between. The CDR3 has 15 residues. The DNA of the CDR3 is TGTGCCAGCAGCATCGGACCTAGACCGACAGATACGCAGTATTTT. Amino acid sequence: CASSIGPRPTDTQYF.

The sample holds many counts of this clonotype. The chain has TRBV12-3 or TRBV12-4 and TRBJ1-5; D unclear. Trimming removed 4 bases from V and 4 bases from J, with 14 bases in between. This CDR3 region has 15 residues. CDR3 DNA: TGTGCCAGCAGTTCTCCGGGAGGCAGGAATCAGCCCCAGCATTTT. This sequence encodes CASSSPGGRNQPQHF.

V and J are TRBV29-1 and TRBJ2-1, with 7 bases that match TRBD2. V was pared by 4 bases and J by 4 bases, with 4 bases of the junction left unmatched. The CDR3 is 13 residues long. The germline CDR1 and CDR2 sequences are SQVTM and ANQGSEA. The CDR3 sequence is CSVGREGYNEQFF. The CDR3 DNA is TGCAGCGTTGGGAGGGAGGGTTACAATGAGCAGTTCTTC.

This chain connects TRBV4-1 to TRBJ2-7; D may be TRBD1 or TRBD2 (5 bases each). From germline, CDR1 is MGHRA and CDR2 YSYEKL. Trimming shortened V by 0 bases and J by 0 bases, and 12 bases separated the two germline ends. CDR3 length equals 16 residues. CDR3 DNA sequence: TGCGCCAGCAGCCAAGAGGGTGGGGGAAGCTCCTACGAGCAGTACTTC. Amino acid sequence: CASSQEGGGSSYEQYF.

This clonotype was seen a few times. The chain couples TRBV27 to TRBJ2-7; 10 bases match TRBD2. The length of the CDR3 is 17 residues. Trimming at V came to 4 bases and at J to 0 bases, leaving 9 bases not matched to a gene. Germline V gene lookup returns CDR1 MNHEY and CDR2 SMNVEV (reference sequence). The CDR3: CASSSALTSGYSYEQYF. The CDR3 DNA follows: TGTGCCAGCAGTTCCGCACTGACTAGCGGGTACTCCTACGAGCAGTACTTC.

This clonotype was counted between two and nine times. V and J are TRBV5-4 and TRBJ1-1; D might be TRBD1 (5 bases). Trimming took 0 bases from V and 0 from J, leaving 12 bases between them. Germline CDR1 and CDR2: SGHNT and YYREEE (reference sequence). The CDR3 extends over 16 amino acids. This CDR3 reads CASSLGQGNMNTEAFF. The CDR3 region has the DNA TGTGCCAGCAGCTTGGGGCAGGGAAACATGAACACTGAAGCTTTCTTT.